The 16 T cell receptor beta chains below were found in one sample sequenced in a study of T cells in Graves' hyperthyroidism and ophthalmopathy. The CDR3 regions of TCR beta were amplified from RNA transcripts. Carried out on the TCR CDR3, a first-round RT-PCR used the HTBI primer set. Using its own MiXCR run on the multiplex PCR reads, TCRdb lists one record per CDR3 protein. The table has about 560,000 distinct CDR3 sequences, roughly 17% seen once; the top ten hold roughly 18%. The sequencing input was blood. The receptors come from a woman younger than 35 with Graves' hyperthyroidism.

The chain links TRBV12-3 or TRBV12-4 to TRBJ1-5; D remains unclear. The CDR3 totals 14 residues. V was cut by 4 bases and J by 2 bases, with 9 bases left in between. CDR3 sequence: CASSWKGGNQPQHF. CDR3 nucleotide sequence: TGTGCCAGCAGTTGGAAGGGTGGCAATCAGCCCCAGCATTTT.

This clonotype turned up a few times. The rearrangement uses TRBV11-2 and TRBJ1-4; 7 nucleotides agree with TRBD1. The V gene's germline CDR1 is SGHAT and CDR2 FQNNGV. This CDR3 comprises 15 residues. J lost 3 bases, V lost 4 bases, and 5 bases had no gene match. In DNA form, the CDR3 reads TGTGCCAGCAGCTCTGCAGGGGGGGCTAATGAAAAACTGTTTTTT. Its translation: CASSSAGGANEKLFF.

The rearrangement joins TRBV6-2 or TRBV6-3 to TRBJ2-1, with 11 bases matching TRBD2. Germline CDR1 is MNHEY and CDR2 is SVGEGT. The CDR3 sequence is 14 residues long. The J segment lost 6 bases and the V segment lost 8 bases, leaving 6 bases of the junction unmatched. CDR3: CASHLSGRANEQFF. In DNA, the CDR3 is TGTGCCAGCCACCTTAGCGGGAGGGCCAATGAGCAGTTCTTC.

This clonotype has ten or more counts. This chain joins TRBV6-1 and TRBJ2-7; TRBD1 agrees at 8 bases. The CDR3 length is 16 residues. V shed 7 bases and J 0 bases; nucleotides not matched to a gene: 11. CDR1 is MNHNS, CDR2 SASEGT, per germline. The DNA of the CDR3 is TGTGCCAGCACCAGGGGGCCCTTCCTAAGCTCCTACGAGCAGTACTTC. Amino acids: CASTRGPFLSSYEQYF.

There are many counts of this clonotype. The chain carries TRBV12-3 or TRBV12-4 and TRBJ1-1; D remains ambiguous. This CDR3 comprises 15 residues. Trimming removed 4 bases from V and 1 base from J, with 13 bases in between. The CDR3 loop is CASSSPVLGNTEAFF. CDR3 nucleotide sequence: TGTGCCAGCAGTTCCCCGGTGCTGGGGAACACTGAAGCTTTCTTT.

This clonotype was seen repeatedly, ten times or more. The chain has TRBV12-3 or TRBV12-4 and TRBJ2-1, with 9 nucleotides matching TRBD2. The CDR3 consists of 14 residues. With V trimmed by 2 bases and J by 6 bases, 2 bases remained unmatched. The CDR3 reads CASSLRREGNEQFF. CDR3 DNA sequence: TGTGCCAGCAGTTTAAGGCGGGAGGGCAATGAGCAGTTCTTC.

This clonotype was counted between two and nine times. The chain couples TRBV4-1 to TRBJ2-4, with 8 positions matching TRBD2. Germline V gives CDR1 MGHRA, CDR2 YSYEKL. The CDR3 is 18 amino acids. V lost 2 bases to trimming and J lost 3 bases; unmatched junction nucleotides: 12. CDR3 bases: TGCGCCAGCAGCCAACCAACCGGGACTAGAGAGGGCAAAAACATTCAGTACTTC. Translating gives CASSQPTGTREGKNIQYF.

The rearrangement uses TRBV2 and TRBJ1-4; maybe TRBD1 (5 bases). The CDR3 runs to 15 residues. With 7 bases removed from V and 8 bases from J, the gap between germline ends came to 20 bases. Germline V gene lookup returns CDR1 SNHLY and CDR2 FYNNEI. CDR3 DNA: TGTGCCAGCACCCCTCTGGGGGGTAGAGGCGAAAAACTGTTTTTT. It yields the protein CASTPLGGRGEKLFF.

The rearrangement joins TRBV7-2 to TRBJ2-2, with 11 positions matching TRBD2. Germline V gives CDR1 SGHTA, CDR2 FQGNSA. J lost 4 bases, V lost 6 bases, and 4 bases had no gene match. CDR3 size: 15 residues. CDR3 nucleotide sequence: TGTGCCAGCAGTACCGGGACTAGCGGCACCGGGGAGCTGTTTTTT. This sequence encodes CASSTGTSGTGELFF.

This clonotype was counted between two and nine times. This CDR3 is CASTTPSGGPTNTGELFF. The CDR3 coding sequence is TGTGCCAGCACTACCCCTAGCGGGGGGCCAACGAACACCGGGGAGCTGTTTTTT. The chain carries TRBV7-2 and TRBJ2-2, with 11 bases lining up with TRBD2. The V and J ends lost 7 bases and 0 bases, in that order; junction bases with no gene match: 10. Per germline, CDR1 SGHTA and CDR2 FQGNSA. The CDR3 loop spans 18 amino acids.

This clonotype was counted between two and nine times. The rearrangement uses TRBV18 and TRBJ2-1; 7 nucleotides align to TRBD2. This CDR3 spans 16 amino acids. Per the germline V gene, CDR1 is KGHSH and CDR2 is LQKENI. V was clipped by 1 base and J by 0 bases; unmatched bases: 3. The DNA for the CDR3 is TGTGCCAGCTCACCACGCGGGGGAAGCTCCTACAATGAGCAGTTCTTC. Translated: CASSPRGGSSYNEQFF. The full variable domain, with the rest looked up from reference TRBV18 and TRBJ2-1, is NAGVMQNPRHLVRRRGQEARLRCSPMKGHSHVYWYRQLPEEGLKFMVYLQKENIIDESGMPKERFSAEFPKEGPSILRIQQVVRGDSAAYFCASSPRGGSSYNEQFFGPGTRLTVL.

This clonotype appeared a few times. A much bigger clone sits one base away, suggesting this may be a read error. The CDR3 carries no conserved terminal phenylalanine or tryptophan, so it likely arises from a read error. The V and J genes are TRBV28 and TRBJ1-1; weak D call: TRBD1 (5 bases). The CDR3 is 15 amino acids. Between the trimmed V and J ends, which lost 4 bases and 1 base, there was a span of 13 bases. CDR1 and CDR2 from the germline V gene are MDHEN and SYDVKM. The CDR3 protein is CASSSPTVSNTEAFS. The CDR3 bases are TGTGCCAGCAGTTCTCCGACAGTTTCGAACACTGAAGCTTTCTCT.

The rearrangement uses TRBV7-8 and TRBJ2-3, with 9 nucleotides matching TRBD1. The J segment lost 3 bases and the V segment lost 4 bases, leaving 5 bases of the junction unmatched. The CDR3 runs 15 residues. Germline V lookup: CDR1 SGHVS, CDR2 FQNEAQ. The CDR3: CASSSTGGGTDTQYF. CDR3 DNA sequence: TGTGCCAGCAGCTCGACAGGGGGAGGAACAGATACGCAGTATTTT.

In its sample, this clonotype was seen many times. The chain recombines TRBV18 with TRBJ2-7, with no clear D. V gave up 3 bases and J gave up 1 base, with 13 bases separating them. There are 15 residues in the CDR3. Germline CDR1 and CDR2: KGHSH and LQKENI. CDR3 sequence reads: CASSPVGKGSYEQYF. CDR3 bases: TGTGCCAGCTCACCTGTGGGGAAAGGATCCTACGAGCAGTACTTC.

This clonotype has ten or more counts. V is TRBV12-3 or TRBV12-4 and J is TRBJ2-5, with D unclear. CDR3 length equals 15 residues. V was clipped by 1 base and J by 4 bases, with 13 bases between them. The CDR3 coding sequence is TGTGCCAGCAGTTTAGGGTGGCCGATGGGAGAGACCCAGTACTTC. Protein sequence: CASSLGWPMGETQYF.

This clonotype was seen repeatedly, ten times or more. The chain carries TRBV24-1 and TRBJ2-7; 11 positions agree with TRBD2. V was pared by 4 bases and J by 5 bases, with 9 bases of the junction left unmatched. Germline values: CDR1 KGHDR, CDR2 SFDVKD. CDR3 length equals 16 residues. CDR3 residues: CATSDPLAGGGDEQYF. In DNA form, the CDR3 reads TGTGCCACCAGTGACCCCCTAGCGGGAGGCGGCGACGAGCAGTACTTC.